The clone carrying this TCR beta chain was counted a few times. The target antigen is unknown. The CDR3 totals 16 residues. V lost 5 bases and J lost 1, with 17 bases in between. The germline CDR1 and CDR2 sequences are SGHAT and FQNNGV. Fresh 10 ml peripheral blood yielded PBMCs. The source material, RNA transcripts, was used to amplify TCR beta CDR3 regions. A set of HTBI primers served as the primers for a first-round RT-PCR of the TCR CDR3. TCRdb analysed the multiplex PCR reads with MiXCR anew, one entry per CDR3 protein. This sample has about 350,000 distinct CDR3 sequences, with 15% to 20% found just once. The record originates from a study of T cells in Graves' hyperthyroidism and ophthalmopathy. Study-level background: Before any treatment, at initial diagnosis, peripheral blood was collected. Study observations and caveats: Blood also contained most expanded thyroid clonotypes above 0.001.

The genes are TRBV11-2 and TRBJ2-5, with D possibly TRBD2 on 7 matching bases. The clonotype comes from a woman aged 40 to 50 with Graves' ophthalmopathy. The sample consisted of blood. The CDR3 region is CASSPVRGALQETQYF. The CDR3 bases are TGTGCCAGCAGCCCCGTCCGGGGGGCTCTCCAAGAGACCCAGTACTTC.